Below, 15 T cell receptor beta chains from the same sample are listed, as sequenced in a study of blood T cells in healthy people across ages. For the second PCR, which ran for about 7 to 11 cycles, a sample-barcoded 5' primer and a J-beta primer mix were used. Each CDR3 protein gets one entry after TCRdb re-called the 5' RACE reads with MiXCR. Here the sample spans about a million distinct CDR3 sequences, approximately 50% being singletons. The sample was blood. The receptors stem from a woman between 55 and 75 years old in good health.

The count of this clonotype is one. The chain combines TRBV19 with TRBJ1-1, with 8 bases matching TRBD1. There are 13 residues in the CDR3. From germline, CDR1 is LNHDA and CDR2 SQIVND (reference sequence). Unmatched junction bases numbered 3, after V lost 9 bases and J lost 0 bases. The DNA for the CDR3 is TGTGCCAGCCAGGACAGGGTGAACACTGAAGCTTTCTTT. It encodes CASQDRVNTEAFF.

The chain is built from TRBV20-1 and TRBJ2-7; 10 bases align to TRBD2. The CDR3 runs 15 residues. The V gene end was trimmed by 3 bases and the J gene end by 7 bases; junction bases not matched to a gene: 12. CDR1 is DFQATT and CDR2 is SNEGSKA in the germline V gene (reference sequence). CDR3 sequence (DNA): TGCAGTGCTAGTCGTTCTAGCGGGAGTGCTCGGGAGCAGTACTTC. It yields the protein CSASRSSGSAREQYF.

A word on this clonotype: The conserved final phenylalanine or tryptophan is absent from the CDR3, which likely points to a read error. The rearrangement uses TRBV7-9 and TRBJ2-7, with 7 positions matching TRBD2. This CDR3 has 18 residues. Germline CDR1 is SEHNR and CDR2 is FQNEAQ (reference sequence). V trimming: 5 bases; J trimming: 4 bases; junction bases outside the gene matches: 20. CDR3 nucleotide sequence: TGTGCCAGCAGCCCCCCCATCGGGACTAACGGGAGTCGTTACGAGCAGTACTTA. This sequence encodes CASSPPIGTNGSRYEQYL.

This clonotype was picked up a small number of times. This chain uses TRBV28 with TRBJ2-5; no clear D gene. V was cut by 8 bases and J by 0 bases, with 13 bases left in between. Germline CDR1 reads MDHEN; CDR2 reads SYDVKM. The CDR3 consists of 14 residues. The CDR3 nucleotides read TGTGCCAGCCGCGAACCTATCTACCAAGAGACCCAGTACTTC. Protein product: CASREPIYQETQYF.

J is TRBJ2-5 and V is TRBV2; 9 nucleotides align to TRBD1. V lost 5 bases and J lost 2; bases outside the gene matches: 6. This CDR3 has 15 residues. Germline V gene data show CDR1 as SNHLY and CDR2 as FYNNEI. The CDR3 bases are TGTGCCAGCAGTATAACCGGGACAGGGCAAGAGACCCAGTACTTC. Protein: CASSITGTGQETQYF.

The chain couples TRBV15 to TRBJ1-2; D gene uncertain. With 1 base removed from V and 2 bases from J, the gap between germline ends came to 11 bases. The CDR3 length is 15 residues. CDR1 is LNHNV and CDR2 is YYDKDF in the germline V gene (reference sequence). The CDR3: CATSRVSGGNYGYTF. CDR3 bases: TGTGCCACCAGCAGAGTTTCAGGAGGAAACTATGGCTACACCTTC.

This clonotype occurred a few times. J is TRBJ1-2 and V is TRBV4-1; D gene ambiguous. The germline V gene has CDR1 MGHRA and CDR2 YSYEKL. V was clipped by 0 bases and J by 3 bases, with 11 bases between them. The CDR3 is 15 residues long. The CDR3 DNA follows: TGCGCCAGCAGCCAAGAAGAGGTATTTGACTATGGCTACACCTTC. Its translation is CASSQEEVFDYGYTF.

The chain links TRBV28 to TRBJ2-7; 9 bases align to TRBD2. The DNA end favors TRBJ2-5, so the J call may be wrong. This CDR3 has 15 residues. The germline CDR1 and CDR2 sequences are MDHEN and SYDVKM. The CDR3 coding sequence is TGTGCCAGCAGCACCCGACTAGCGGCCTTGGAGACCCAGTACTTC. Translation gives CASSTRLAALETQYF.

This clonotype was observed a few times. The rearrangement links TRBV7-2 to TRBJ2-2; 7 positions agree with TRBD2. The CDR3 contains 14 residues. Germline values: CDR1 SGHTA, CDR2 FQGNSA. V lost 8 bases to trimming and J lost 1 base; unmatched junction nucleotides: 4. CDR3 in DNA: TGTGCCAGCGAACTAGCGAAGAACACCGGGGAGCTGTTTTTT. Translating it yields CASELAKNTGELFF.

This clonotype was seen only a few times. This sequence joins TRBV13 and TRBJ2-4; 9 nucleotides line up with TRBD2. The CDR3 has 17 residues. Looked up from germline, CDR1 is PRHDT and CDR2 is FYEKMQ (reference sequence). V shed 5 bases, J shed 0 bases, and the junction held 8 bases outside the gene matches. The CDR3 reads CASSMRSGRLAKNIQYF. CDR3 nucleotides: TGTGCCAGCAGCATGAGGAGCGGGAGGCTAGCCAAAAACATTCAGTACTTC.

The chain links TRBV2 to TRBJ2-3; a possible D gene is TRBD1 (6 bases). This CDR3 is built from 12 residues. Per the germline V gene, CDR1 is SNHLY and CDR2 is FYNNEI. Trimming removed 8 bases at V and 2 bases at J, with 8 bases between. The DNA of the CDR3 is TGTGCCAGCGCAGGGGACACAGATACGCAGTATTTT. Its translation is CASAGDTDTQYF.

The V gene is TRBV20-1, the J gene TRBJ2-1; no clear D gene. Germline V gives CDR1 DFQATT, CDR2 SNEGSKA (reference sequence). Trimming took 2 bases from V and 9 from J, leaving 14 bases between them. The CDR3 has 13 amino acids. In DNA form, the CDR3 reads TGCAGTGCTAGATCACCAAGGACGGCTGAGCAGTTCTTC. Translation: CSARSPRTAEQFF.

This clonotype has more than one count but fewer than ten. J is TRBJ2-4 and V is TRBV7-3; tentative D call: TRBD1 (5 bases). Germline CDR1 and CDR2: SGHTA and FQGTGA. The CDR3 length is 15 residues. Trimming took 2 bases from V and 5 from J, leaving 13 bases between them. The CDR3 DNA sequence: TGTGCCAGCAGCTTATGGCACGACAGCCAAAACATTCAGTACTTC. It specifies CASSLWHDSQNIQYF.

The chain combines TRBV28 with TRBJ2-7; D is undetermined. This CDR3 has 15 residues. Germline V gives CDR1 MDHEN, CDR2 SYDVKM. Trimming removed 4 bases from V and 3 bases from J, with 16 bases in between. The CDR3 DNA follows: TGTGCCAGCAGTTCAACACATGAGAAGAGCTACGAGCAGTACTTC. Its protein product is CASSSTHEKSYEQYF.

The V and J genes are TRBV20-1 and TRBJ1-2; D call uncertain. V was shortened by 6 bases and J by 6 bases, with 11 bases between the two germline ends. From germline, CDR1 is DFQATT and CDR2 SNEGSKA (reference sequence). The CDR3 runs to 11 residues. For the CDR3, the DNA is TGCAGTGCACAATCGGCTAATGGCTACACCTTC. Protein: CSAQSANGYTF.